The 28 T cell receptor beta chains presented below share a single source sample, sequenced in a study of blood T cell repertoires in COVID-19. The protocol was immunoSEQ multiplex PCR, while the TCRdb copy is restricted to in-frame clones and leaves out a portion. The sample has approximately 110,000 clones, approximately 78% seen once. Sequencing was carried out using peripheral blood. The source of these receptors is an older man with acute or convalescent COVID-19.

This rearrangement joins TRBV30 to TRBJ2-2, with TRBD2 identical over 7 bases. Germline assignment: CDR1 GTSNPN and CDR2 SVGIG (reference sequence). This CDR3 comprises 13 residues. The V gene end was trimmed by 4 bases and the J gene end by 1 base; junction bases not matched to a gene: 0. CDR3 sequence reads: CAWTGGNTGELFF. CDR3 sequence (DNA): TGTGCCTGGACGGGGGGGAACACCGGGGAGCTGTTTTTT. The whole variable domain, remainder taken from reference TRBV30 and TRBJ2-2, is SQTIHQWPATLVQPVGSPLSLECTVEGTSNPNLYWYRQAAGRGLQLLFYSVGIGQISSEVPQNLSASRPQDRQFILSSKKLLLSDSGFYLCAWTGGNTGELFFGEGSRLTVL.

The gene calls are TRBV28 and TRBJ1-5; no reliable D call. V was shortened by 3 bases and J by 0 bases, with 9 bases between the two germline ends. The CDR3 spans 15 residues. Germline V lookup: CDR1 MDHEN, CDR2 SYDVKM. The CDR3 coding sequence is TGTGCCAGCAGTTTTCATTTACTTAGCAATCAGCCCCAGCATTTT. This sequence encodes CASSFHLLSNQPQHF.

The chain joins TRBV11-1 to TRBJ2-5, with 11 positions matching TRBD2. The germline CDR1 and CDR2 sequences are SGHAT and FQDESV (reference sequence). V shed 5 bases, J shed 2 bases, and the junction held 7 bases outside the gene matches. The CDR3 is 16 amino acids. The CDR3 loop is CASSVGRLAGQETQYF. The DNA of the CDR3 is TGTGCCAGCAGCGTAGGGAGACTAGCGGGGCAAGAGACCCAGTACTTC.

J is TRBJ2-4 and V is TRBV27; 8 nucleotides match TRBD2. The CDR3 extends over 16 amino acids. V shed 5 bases, J shed 3 bases, and the junction held 9 bases outside the gene matches. Germline V gives CDR1 MNHEY, CDR2 SMNVEV (reference sequence). The CDR3 DNA sequence: TGTGCCAGCAGTCCCGGGGGGGGTAGGGGCAAAAACATTCAGTACTTC. It specifies CASSPGGGRGKNIQYF.

The chain combines TRBV6-5 with TRBJ1-4, with 7 bases identical to TRBD1. Germline lookup yields CDR1 MNHEY and CDR2 SVGAGI. V was pared by 5 bases and J by 6 bases, with 6 bases of the junction left unmatched. The CDR3 runs 14 residues. The CDR3 here is CASSNGTVYEKLFF. The DNA of the CDR3 is TGTGCCAGCAGTAACGGGACAGTGTATGAAAAACTGTTTTTT.

This clone was detected a few times. The chain joins TRBV29-1 to TRBJ2-3; 8 positions agree with TRBD1. J lost 3 bases, V lost 8 bases, and 7 bases had no gene match. Germline CDR1 SQVTM, CDR2 ANQGSEA. The CDR3 runs 13 residues. CDR3 sequence reads: CSTRQGRTDTQYF. The CDR3, as DNA: TGCAGCACAAGACAGGGGCGGACAGATACGCAGTATTTT.

The CDR3 sequence: CSALQGLNQPQHF. The CDR3, as DNA: TGCAGCGCCCTGCAGGGATTAAATCAGCCCCAGCATTTT. V usage is TRBV29-1 and J usage is TRBJ1-5; D is possibly TRBD1 (5 bases). This CDR3 comprises 13 residues. Trimming left V 7 bases short and J 4 bases short, with 14 bases between. Per germline, CDR1 SQVTM and CDR2 ANQGSEA.

V usage is TRBV5-1 and J usage is TRBJ2-3, with D perhaps TRBD1 (6 bases). The CDR3 spans 14 residues. In germline, CDR1 is SGHRS, CDR2 YFSETQ. Trimming removed 1 base at V and 5 bases at J, with 11 bases between. For the CDR3, the DNA is TGCGCCAGCAGCTTGATGGACAGTGGAGATACGCAGTATTTT. It specifies CASSLMDSGDTQYF.

The chain combines TRBV20-1 with TRBJ2-1, with unresolved D. V lost 6 bases, J lost 4 bases, and 7 bases lay in between. Germline CDR1 is DFQATT and CDR2 is SNEGSKA (reference sequence). The CDR3 is 11 residues long. CDR3 nucleotides: TGCAGTGCAGACTCTTACAATGAGCAGTTCTTC. Its translation is CSADSYNEQFF.

In DNA, the CDR3 is TGTGCCAGCAGTTCCGGGACTAGCGGGGACAATGAGCAGTTCTTC. Residues: CASSSGTSGDNEQFF. This sequence joins TRBV25-1 and TRBJ2-1; 13 positions match TRBD2. Losses at the gene ends were 5 bases for V and 5 bases for J; bases not matched to a gene: 3. Germline V CDR1 and CDR2: MGHDK, SYGVNS. The CDR3 loop spans 15 amino acids. Using reference TRBV25-1 and TRBJ2-1 for the parts outside the CDR3, the full variable domain is EADIYQTPRYLVIGTGKKITLECSQTMGHDKMYWYQQDPGMELHLIHYSYGVNSTEKGDLSSESTVSRIRTEHFPLTLESARPSHTSQYLCASSSGTSGDNEQFFGPGTRLTVL.

The gene calls are TRBV4-1 and TRBJ1-1; tentative D call: TRBD1 (6 bases). The CDR3 length is 16 residues. V lost 0 bases and J lost 6, with 17 bases in between. The V gene's germline CDR1 is MGHRA and CDR2 YSYEKL. CDR3 sequence (DNA): TGCGCCAGCAGCCAAGAGGGCGGGGGCCCCCCGGCTGAAGCTTTCTTT. It codes for CASSQEGGGPPAEAFF.

V is TRBV5-1 and J is TRBJ2-5, with TRBD1 as a possible D gene (6 bases). CDR1 SGHRS and CDR2 YFSETQ come from the germline V gene. CDR3 length: 16 residues. The ends were cut back, 1 base at V and 5 bases at J, with 18 bases in the middle. The CDR3 protein is CASSLSTGRFGETQYF. Here the CDR3 DNA reads TGCGCCAGCAGCTTGTCCACAGGGCGGTTTGGGGAGACCCAGTACTTC.

This chain joins TRBV5-6 and TRBJ2-5; D is uncertain. Trimming pared 3 bases from V and 0 bases from J, leaving 9 bases between. Germline CDR1 is SGHDT and CDR2 is YYEEEE. The CDR3 has 14 amino acids. The CDR3 reads CASSSRVHQETQYF. Written as DNA, the CDR3 is TGTGCCAGCAGCTCCCGGGTCCACCAAGAGACCCAGTACTTC.

This clone has more than one count but fewer than ten. The chain joins TRBV28 to TRBJ1-1, with 8 positions matching TRBD1. CDR3 length equals 16 residues. Unmatched junction bases numbered 8, after V lost 5 bases and J lost 0 bases. Germline lookup yields CDR1 MDHEN and CDR2 SYDVKM. CDR3 in DNA: TGTGCCAGCAGTGGACAGGGACTCGCCATGAACACTGAAGCTTTCTTT. Translated, it gives CASSGQGLAMNTEAFF.

J is TRBJ2-7 and V is TRBV28; possibly TRBD1 for D (5 bases). Germline lookup yields CDR1 MDHEN and CDR2 SYDVKM. The CDR3 runs 14 residues. V lost 3 bases, J lost 4 bases, and 13 bases lay in between. Here the CDR3 reads CASSLVRGMYEQYF. The CDR3 DNA follows: TGTGCCAGCAGTTTGGTTAGGGGCATGTACGAGCAGTACTTC.

The V and J genes are TRBV5-5 and TRBJ1-2; TRBD1 agrees at 7 bases. V lost 4 bases to trimming and J lost 0 bases; unmatched junction nucleotides: 6. In germline, CDR1 is SGHKS, CDR2 YYEKEE (reference sequence). The CDR3 covers 15 residues. CDR3 bases: TGTGCCAGCAGCGGACAGGCCGCAGCTAACTATGGCTACACCTTC. Protein: CASSGQAAANYGYTF.

J is TRBJ2-7 and V is TRBV29-1; 9 nucleotides match TRBD1. The CDR3 contains 12 residues. V shed 7 bases and J 5 bases; nucleotides not matched to a gene: 6. Germline V gene data show CDR1 as SQVTM and CDR2 as ANQGSEA. The CDR3: CSAGTGTNEQYF. In DNA, the CDR3 is TGCAGCGCCGGGACAGGGACCAACGAGCAGTACTTC.

V usage is TRBV28 and J usage is TRBJ2-7, with 9 bases lining up with TRBD1. CDR1 is MDHEN and CDR2 is SYDVKM in the germline V gene. V dropped 11 bases and J dropped 7; count of bases not matched to a gene: 15. CDR3 length: 14 amino acids. The CDR3 DNA reads TGTGCCGCCTTAACCGGGACAGGGAATCGGGAGCAGTACTTC. It specifies CAALTGTGNREQYF.

CDR3 DNA sequence: TGTGCCAGCAGTGAAGTAGGACTAGCAATGACAGATACGCAGTATTTT. Its protein product is CASSEVGLAMTDTQYF. The V and J genes are TRBV2 and TRBJ2-3; 8 bases align to TRBD2. This CDR3 is built from 16 residues. V trimming: 1 base; J trimming: 3 bases; junction bases outside the gene matches: 6. CDR1 and CDR2 (germline): SNHLY, FYNNEI.

The chain has TRBV7-9 and TRBJ1-5, with D maybe TRBD1 (5 bases). Per germline, CDR1 SEHNR and CDR2 FQNEAQ (reference sequence). Trimming took off 5 bases at V and 7 bases at J, with 18 bases between the two ends. This CDR3 has 15 amino acids. CDR3 in DNA: TGTGCCAGCAGCGAGGGACTGGGGGGGAGGCAGCCCCAGCATTTT. It translates to CASSEGLGGRQPQHF.

V usage is TRBV5-1 and J usage is TRBJ2-3; D might be TRBD2 (5 bases). Germline V gives CDR1 SGHRS, CDR2 YFSETQ. Trimming stripped 3 bases from V and 3 bases from J, with 11 bases between. This CDR3 has 14 amino acids. The CDR3 loop is CASSSGLVTDTQYF. CDR3 sequence (DNA): TGCGCCAGCAGCTCCGGACTGGTAACAGATACGCAGTATTTT.

The chain uses TRBV11-2 and TRBJ2-1; 11 bases line up with TRBD2. CDR3 length equals 18 residues. V lost 7 bases to trimming and J lost 3 bases; unmatched junction nucleotides: 14. Germline loops: CDR1 SGHAT, CDR2 FQNNGV. CDR3 coding DNA: TGTGCCAGCACCAAGGGACTAGCGGTGTCTTTGGTCTACAATGAGCAGTTCTTC. The encoded protein is CASTKGLAVSLVYNEQFF.

The rearrangement links TRBV5-1 to TRBJ1-5; D might be TRBD1 (6 bases). V dropped 1 base and J dropped 4 bases, with 12 bases sitting between them. Germline V gene lookup returns CDR1 SGHRS and CDR2 YFSETQ. The CDR3 contains 15 residues. In DNA, the CDR3 is TGCGCCAGCAGCTTGCTACAGGGCCCAAATCAGCCCCAGCATTTT. Amino acids: CASSLLQGPNQPQHF.

The chain uses TRBV5-1 and TRBJ2-4; 9 nucleotides agree with TRBD1. With 5 bases clipped from V and 7 bases from J, the junction kept 4 bases outside the gene matches. The CDR3 length is 13 residues. Per the germline V gene, CDR1 is SGHRS and CDR2 is YFSETQ. In DNA, the CDR3 is TGCGCCAGCAGTAAGGACAGGGGCAACATTCAGTACTTC. Protein sequence: CASSKDRGNIQYF.

The chain links TRBV19 to TRBJ1-3, with D hard to call. Deletions cut 5 bases from V and 4 bases from J, with 9 bases between. Germline loops: CDR1 LNHDA, CDR2 SQIVND (reference sequence). The CDR3 spans 13 residues. The CDR3 DNA reads as TGTGCCAGTAGTCTGTCCTCCGGAAACACCATATATTTT. Its translation: CASSLSSGNTIYF.

The chain combines TRBV18 with TRBJ1-4, with 7 positions matching TRBD1. This CDR3 spans 13 amino acids. Germline trimming cut 8 bases from V and 4 bases from J; bases unmatched to any gene: 4. Germline CDR1 reads KGHSH; CDR2 reads LQKENI. The DNA of the CDR3 is TGTGCCAGCCAGACAGGGATTAATGAAAAACTGTTTTTT. This encodes CASQTGINEKLFF.

As regards this clone: In the same sample, other DNA sequences code for this CDR3. The chain uses TRBV6-6 and TRBJ1-1; TRBD1 is a possible D gene (5 bases). The CDR3 consists of 14 residues. V lost 2 bases, J lost 1 base, and 8 bases lay in between. Germline V CDR1 and CDR2: MNHNY, SVGAGI (reference sequence). Here the CDR3 DNA reads TGTGCCAGCAGTTACGGTCAGGGGAACACTGAAGCTTTCTTT. Translated, it gives CASSYGQGNTEAFF.

The chain joins TRBV6-6 to TRBJ1-2, with 7 nucleotides matching TRBD1. CDR3 length equals 12 residues. Germline assignment: CDR1 MNHNY and CDR2 SVGAGI (reference sequence). V lost 5 bases and J lost 6; bases outside the gene matches: 3. The CDR3 region is CASSDTGDGYTF. The CDR3 DNA reads TGTGCCAGCAGTGACACAGGGGATGGCTACACCTTC.